This entry concerns a single T cell receptor (beta chain). What it binds is not known. Amplification used 60 Vbeta primers and 13 Jbeta primers. The table came from immunoSEQ multiplex PCR; TCRdb's copy has only in-frame clones and leaves some out. The table lists about 150,000 clones, about four fifths of them singletons. The sample comes from a study of cytomegalovirus exposure and HLA in healthy donors. Trimming removed 4 bases from V and 1 base from J; junction bases left unmatched: 5. This CDR3 contains 16 residues. Germline V gene sequence: CDR1 SGDLS, CDR2 YYNGEE. Unrecorded immune exposure was likely among donors, who were nominally healthy when sampled. Study-level findings and limits: The listing of 150 to 200 TCR beta chains classed them as cytomegalovirus-associated. Sequencing depth across donors, presence/absence analyses assumed, was roughly uniform.

This TCR was sampled from a man aged 25-45 years in good health and CMV-seropositive. What was sequenced was PBMCs. V usage is TRBV9 and J usage is TRBJ2-5; 12 positions agree with TRBD2. The CDR3 region has the DNA TGTGCCAGCAGCTCGCTAGCGGGAGGGGGCCAAGAGACCCAGTACTTC. It codes for CASSSLAGGGQETQYF.